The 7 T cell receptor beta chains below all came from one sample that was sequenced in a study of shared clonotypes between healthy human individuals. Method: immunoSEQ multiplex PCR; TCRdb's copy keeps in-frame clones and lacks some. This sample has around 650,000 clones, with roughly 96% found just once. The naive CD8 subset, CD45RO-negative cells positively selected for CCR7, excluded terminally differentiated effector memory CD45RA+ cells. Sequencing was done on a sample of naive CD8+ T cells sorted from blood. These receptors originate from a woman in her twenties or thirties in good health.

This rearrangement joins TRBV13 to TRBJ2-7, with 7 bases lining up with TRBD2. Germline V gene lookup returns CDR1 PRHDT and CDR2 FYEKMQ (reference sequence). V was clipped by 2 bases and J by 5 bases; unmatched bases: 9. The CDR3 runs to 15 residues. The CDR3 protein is CASSLQWEGTHEQYF. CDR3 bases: TGTGCCAGCAGCTTACAGTGGGAGGGGACCCACGAGCAGTACTTC.

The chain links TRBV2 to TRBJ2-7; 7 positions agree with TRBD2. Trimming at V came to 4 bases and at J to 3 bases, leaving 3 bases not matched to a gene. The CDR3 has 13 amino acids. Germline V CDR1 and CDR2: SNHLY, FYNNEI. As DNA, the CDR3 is TGTGCCAGCAGTGTTCGGGGGGTCTACGAGCAGTACTTC. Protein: CASSVRGVYEQYF.

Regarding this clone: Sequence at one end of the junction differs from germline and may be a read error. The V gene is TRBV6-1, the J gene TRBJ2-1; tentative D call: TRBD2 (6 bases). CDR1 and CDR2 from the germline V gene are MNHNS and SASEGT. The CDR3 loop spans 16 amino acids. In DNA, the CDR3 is TGTGCCAGCAGGGAAGGGACTTCATCCTCCTACAATGAGCAGTTCTTC. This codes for CASREGTSSSYNEQFF.

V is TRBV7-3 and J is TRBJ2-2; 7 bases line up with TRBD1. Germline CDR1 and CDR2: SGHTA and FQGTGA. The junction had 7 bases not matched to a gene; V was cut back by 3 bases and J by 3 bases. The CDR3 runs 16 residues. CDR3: CASSLHRDRDTGELFF. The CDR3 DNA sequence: TGTGCCAGCAGCTTGCACCGGGACAGAGACACCGGGGAGCTGTTTTTT. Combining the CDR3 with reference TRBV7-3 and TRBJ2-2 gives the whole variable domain GAGVSQTPSNKVTEKGKYVELRCDPISGHTALYWYRQSLGQGPEFLIYFQGTGAADDSGLPNDRFFAVRPEGSVSTLKIQRTERGDSAVYLCASSLHRDRDTGELFFGEGSRLTVL.

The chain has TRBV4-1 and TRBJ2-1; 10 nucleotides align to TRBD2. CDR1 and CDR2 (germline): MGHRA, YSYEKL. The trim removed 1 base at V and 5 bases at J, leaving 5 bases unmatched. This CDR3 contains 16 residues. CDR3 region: CASSQVTSGTDNEQFF. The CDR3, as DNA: TGCGCCAGCAGCCAAGTAACTAGCGGGACCGACAATGAGCAGTTCTTC.

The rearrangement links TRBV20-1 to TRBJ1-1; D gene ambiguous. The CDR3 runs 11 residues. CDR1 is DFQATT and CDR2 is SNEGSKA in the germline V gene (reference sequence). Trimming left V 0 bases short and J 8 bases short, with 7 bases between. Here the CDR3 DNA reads TGCAGTGCTAGAGATGGCAGGGAAGCTTTCTTT. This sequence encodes CSARDGREAFF.

The CDR3 coding sequence is TGTGCCAGCAGTGATCGGGTAGCGGAGGTTTCCCGACGGAATGAGCAGTTCTTC. It is translated as CASSDRVAEVSRRNEQFF. V is TRBV2 and J is TRBJ2-1; D possibly corresponds to TRBD2 (6 bases). Germline V gives CDR1 SNHLY, CDR2 FYNNEI. The length of the CDR3 is 18 residues. With 3 bases removed from V and 7 bases from J, the gap between germline ends came to 25 bases.